Presented here are 18 T cell receptor beta chains from one specimen sequenced in a study of CD8 T cells in ankylosing spondylitis. From the 5' RACE reads, TCRdb called clonotypes with MiXCR, one entry per CDR3 protein. Of 150,000 to 200,000 distinct CDR3 sequences in the sample, 18% are singletons; the top ten hold about 8.2%. What was sequenced was blood, either unsorted or a sorted T cell fraction (not recorded which). The source of these receptors is a male donor with ankylosing spondylitis or in good health (not recorded which).

In this sample, this clonotype turned up many times. This chain links TRBV5-1 with TRBJ2-1, with 12 positions matching TRBD2. Germline V gene data show CDR1 as SGHRS and CDR2 as YFSETQ. The CDR3 loop spans 15 amino acids. Losses at the gene ends were 6 bases for V and 4 bases for J; bases not matched to a gene: 5. CDR3 sequence: CASNGGLAGYNEQFF. The CDR3 DNA reads TGCGCCAGCAACGGGGGACTAGCGGGTTACAATGAGCAGTTCTTC.

This clonotype was seen ten or more times. The gene calls are TRBV29-1 and TRBJ2-3; D may be TRBD2 (6 bases). Trimming pared 0 bases from V and 8 bases from J, leaving 12 bases between. CDR1 and CDR2 (germline): SQVTM, ANQGSEA. The CDR3 sequence is 13 residues long. The CDR3 is CSVEEQQGGTQYF. CDR3 DNA: TGCAGCGTTGAAGAGCAGCAGGGAGGTACGCAGTATTTT.

Ten or more counts support this clonotype. V gene TRBV5-1 combines with J gene TRBJ1-1; 9 bases align to TRBD1. The CDR3 spans 14 residues. Germline CDR1 is SGHRS and CDR2 is YFSETQ. V dropped 6 bases and J dropped 5; count of bases not matched to a gene: 8. The DNA of the CDR3 is TGCGCCAGCACCGGTCCCGGGACAGGGACTGAAGCTTTCTTT. It yields the protein CASTGPGTGTEAFF.

In its sample, this clonotype was seen many times. V usage is TRBV5-1 and J usage is TRBJ2-1, with TRBD2 matching 10 bases. The V and J ends lost 0 bases and 7 bases, in that order; junction bases with no gene match: 4. The CDR3 has 15 amino acids. From germline, CDR1 is SGHRS and CDR2 YFSETQ. In DNA form, the CDR3 reads TGCGCCAGCAGCTTGGTCCTAGCGGGAGCGAATGAGCAGTTCTTC. Translation gives CASSLVLAGANEQFF.

J is TRBJ2-2 and V is TRBV5-6; unclear D gene. CDR3 size: 15 residues. Germline loops: CDR1 SGHDT, CDR2 YYEEEE. V lost 1 base and J 4 bases, leaving 11 bases between the germline ends. The DNA of the CDR3 is TGTGCCAGCAGCTTGTCTCCGACGGCCACCGGGGAGCTGTTTTTT. The encoded protein is CASSLSPTATGELFF.

This rearrangement joins TRBV20-1 to TRBJ2-4, with 11 bases fitting TRBD2. Looked up from germline, CDR1 is DFQATT and CDR2 is SNEGSKA (reference sequence). CDR3 length: 15 amino acids. This CDR3 reads CSRSGLAVAKNIQYF. Written as DNA, the CDR3 is TGCAGCCGCTCGGGACTAGCGGTAGCCAAAAACATTCAGTACTTC.

V and J are TRBV5-6 and TRBJ2-2; 12 positions match TRBD2. Germline V gene data show CDR1 as SGHDT and CDR2 as YYEEEE. The CDR3 loop spans 19 amino acids. V dropped 4 bases and J dropped 4; count of bases not matched to a gene: 14. CDR3 sequence reads: CASSPDRLTSGRGTGELFF. In nucleotides, the CDR3 is TGTGCCAGCAGCCCTGACAGGCTGACTAGCGGGAGAGGCACCGGGGAGCTGTTTTTT.

The chain has TRBV10-3 and TRBJ1-5; D is uncertain. CDR1 ENHRY and CDR2 SYGVKD come from the germline V gene. The CDR3 extends over 14 amino acids. The V end was cut by 0 bases, the J end by 3 bases, with 6 bases between. The CDR3, as DNA: TGTGCCATCAGTGAGTCAGAGTACAATCAGCCCCAGCATTTT. It codes for CAISESEYNQPQHF.

The table lists this clonotype with many counts. The chain joins TRBV10-3 to TRBJ2-1; 11 nucleotides align to TRBD2. Germline values: CDR1 ENHRY, CDR2 SYGVKD. V shed 4 bases, J shed 9 bases, and the junction held 11 bases outside the gene matches. The CDR3 sequence is 16 residues long. The CDR3, as DNA: TGTGCCATCAGTGCCTCAACTAGCGGGAGACTGACTGAGCAGTTCTTC. It is translated as CAISASTSGRLTEQFF.

The V call is TRBV30, the J call TRBJ1-3; D gene uncertain. The V gene's germline CDR1 is GTSNPN and CDR2 SVGIG (reference sequence). V was shortened by 2 bases and J by 4 bases, with 12 bases between the two germline ends. The CDR3 loop spans 14 amino acids. The chain's CDR3 is CAWSSTHIGNTIYF. DNA of the CDR3: TGTGCCTGGAGTTCAACACATATCGGAAACACCATATATTTT.

This chain connects TRBV6-5 to TRBJ2-2; D gene unclear. CDR1 is MNHEY and CDR2 is SVGAGI in the germline V gene. Deletions cut 6 bases from V and 5 bases from J, with 16 bases between. This CDR3 is built from 15 residues. This CDR3 is CASRVRARLTGELFF. CDR3 sequence (DNA): TGTGCCAGCAGAGTACGAGCTAGGCTGACCGGGGAGCTGTTTTTT.

This clonotype occurred a few times. A much larger clone lies a single base off, so this may be a read error. The rearrangement joins TRBV27 to TRBJ1-5; D is ambiguous. The CDR3 is 13 amino acids. Germline V gives CDR1 MNHEY, CDR2 SMNVEV (reference sequence). V lost 5 bases and J 3 bases, leaving 8 bases between the germline ends. CDR3 sequence (DNA): TGTGCCAGCAGTCCCCTCGTCAATCAGCCCCAGCATTTT. It codes for CASSPLVNQPQHF.

The V and J genes are TRBV5-1 and TRBJ2-2, with 10 positions matching TRBD1. Trimming cost V 3 bases and J 6 bases; bases outside gene matches: 5. Germline V CDR1 and CDR2: SGHRS, YFSETQ. The CDR3 spans 15 residues. DNA for the CDR3: TGCGCCAGCAGCTCCGACAGGGGGCGGTCCGGGGAGCTGTTTTTT. This encodes CASSSDRGRSGELFF. The whole variable domain, filled in from reference TRBV5-1 and TRBJ2-2, reads KAGVTQTPRYLIKTRGQQVTLSCSPISGHRSVSWYQQTPGQGLQFLFEYFSETQRNKGNFPGRFSGRQFSNSRSEMNVSTLELGDSALYLCASSSDRGRSGELFFGEGSRLTVL.

This clonotype was recorded at least ten times. The chain employs TRBV5-1 and TRBJ1-5, with no clear D. The CDR3 consists of 13 residues. The germline V gene has CDR1 SGHRS and CDR2 YFSETQ. Deletions cut 0 bases from V and 4 bases from J, with 5 bases between. The CDR3 DNA reads TGCGCCAGCAGCTTGGCCCCGAATCAGCCCCAGCATTTT. Translating it yields CASSLAPNQPQHF.

This clonotype was seen only a few times. V gene TRBV29-1 combines with J gene TRBJ2-1; D uncertain. The CDR3 is made up of 16 amino acids. V was clipped by 7 bases and J by 1 base, with 20 bases between them. Germline loops: CDR1 SQVTM, CDR2 ANQGSEA. The chain's CDR3 is CSGSRTGSISYNEQFF. In nucleotides, the CDR3 is TGCAGCGGTTCCCGGACGGGTTCCATTTCCTACAATGAGCAGTTCTTC.

Concerning this clonotype: This may be a read error, as it is one base from a much larger clone. This CDR3 reads CSAYRPGTDTQNF. CDR3 in DNA: TGCAGTGCATATCGGCCCGGCACAGATACGCAGAATTTT. This chain joins TRBV20-1 and TRBJ2-3; D gene unclear. Germline V lookup: CDR1 DFQATT, CDR2 SNEGSKA (reference sequence). CDR3 size: 13 residues.

This clonotype was seen repeatedly, ten times or more. The chain couples TRBV20-1 to TRBJ1-1, with D perhaps matching TRBD1 (5 bases). From germline, CDR1 is DFQATT and CDR2 SNEGSKA (reference sequence). This CDR3 spans 10 amino acids. CDR3 in DNA: TGCAGCGGACATAACACTGAAGCTTTCTTT. Translated, it gives CSGHNTEAFF.

This clonotype was counted many times. This chain joins TRBV20-1 and TRBJ2-1; D may be TRBD2 (6 bases). This CDR3 comprises 14 residues. Trimming removed 3 bases at V and 5 bases at J, with 14 bases between. CDR1 and CDR2 from the germline V gene are DFQATT and SNEGSKA (reference sequence). The CDR3 coding sequence is TGCAGTGCTAGTCGGCTAGCGAACCACAATGAGCAGTTCTTC. Protein product: CSASRLANHNEQFF.